This T cell receptor beta chain was retrieved from a study of control samples from healthy donors and cancer patients (dated by TCRdb to 2018 to 2021). Libraries came from the immunoSEQ multiplex PCR assay. The clones in this table, taken by TCRdb from immuneACCESS, are in-frame only. Not every clone is retained; where verified, under half of the shortfall comes from an unresolved V gene, and the cause of the rest is unknown. This sample lists around 130,000 clones; under 90% were detected once. The top ten hold about 7.6% of the sample. As to this clone: This clone's antigen is unknown. No base quality information exists; no much larger clone differs at one position.

The junction carries 16 bases between V and J, which are trimmed by 6 bases and 8 bases respectively. The germline V gene (reference sequence) supplies CDR1 MNHNY and CDR2 SVGAGI. The CDR3, cysteine through phenylalanine, is 13 amino acids long. The read is trimmed to its CDR3 DNA, 39 bases read in frame from base 1. The sequence is built from TRBV6-6 and TRBJ1-2, with the D gene not confidently named. The sequence was obtained from a man aged 45-65 years with head and neck cancer. The sequenced material came from PBMCs. Here is the DNA: TGTGCCAGCAGGCAGCCCCCTCCTGAGGGCTACACCTTC. Its product reads: CASRQPPPEGYTF.